These 27 T cell receptor beta chains originate from one sample sequenced in a study of blood T cells in healthy people across ages. Primers used in a second PCR of about 7 to 11 cycles were a sample-barcoded 5' primer and a J-beta primer mix. From the 5' RACE reads, TCRdb called clonotypes with MiXCR, one entry per CDR3 protein. The table has some 1,000,000 distinct CDR3 sequences, roughly 24% seen once. These records were also assigned to another study, of T cells of mothers and their children.

The sequenced material came from blood. Every receptor here comes from a girl between 2 and 10 years old in good health.

This clonotype has only a few counts. The gene calls are TRBV7-3 and TRBJ2-1; D uncertain. This CDR3 is 16 amino acids long. Germline assignment: CDR1 SGHTA and CDR2 FQGTGA. V was trimmed by 4 bases and J by 0 bases, leaving 13 bases between them. CDR3 DNA: TGTGCCAGCAGCTCCACGGCTGCTAGCTCCTACAATGAGCAGTTCTTC. As protein: CASSSTAASSYNEQFF.

This clonotype was counted many times. V and J are TRBV7-9 and TRBJ2-1; tentatively, D is TRBD1 (7 bases). Germline assignment: CDR1 SEHNR and CDR2 FQNEAQ (reference sequence). This CDR3 is built from 16 residues. V was pared by 4 bases and J by 8 bases, with 21 bases between. The DNA for the CDR3 is TGTGCCAGCAGCTGGCCAGGGGGGTTTGCTAGCGATGAGCAGTTCTTC. It encodes CASSWPGGFASDEQFF.

The chain joins TRBV5-1 to TRBJ2-3; D is unclear. CDR1 SGHRS and CDR2 YFSETQ come from the germline V gene. The germline V and J ends were trimmed by 4 bases and 0 bases, with 18 bases remaining between them. This CDR3 is built from 17 residues. The CDR3 reads CASSNYRSTSSTDTQYF. In nucleotides, the CDR3 is TGCGCCAGCAGCAACTACCGCTCGACGAGCAGCACAGATACGCAGTATTTT.

This sequence joins TRBV29-1 and TRBJ1-1; D ambiguous. This CDR3 has 14 amino acids. Trimming took 4 bases from V and 1 from J, leaving 13 bases between them. Germline V lookup: CDR1 SQVTM, CDR2 ANQGSEA. This CDR3 reads CSVVVWTTNTEAFF. Here the CDR3 DNA reads TGCAGCGTTGTAGTGTGGACGACGAACACTGAAGCTTTCTTT.

The chain recombines TRBV18 with TRBJ2-5; D possibly matches TRBD1 or TRBD2 (5 bases each). The J call may not be correct, given that the DNA end is closer to TRBJ2-7. The V gene's germline CDR1 is KGHSH and CDR2 LQKENI. This CDR3 contains 16 residues. The CDR3 loop is CASSPTQRGGSYEQYF. CDR3 coding DNA: TGTGCCAGCTCACCGACCCAGAGGGGCGGCTCGTACGAGCAGTACTTC.

There are a few counts of this clonotype. V usage is TRBV29-1 and J usage is TRBJ2-5, with D unclear. The germline gives CDR1 SQVTM, CDR2 ANQGSEA. The V end lost 6 bases, the J end lost 9 bases, and 8 bases lay between the germline ends. The CDR3 has 9 residues. The CDR3 loop is CSVEKAQYF. The CDR3 region has the DNA TGCAGCGTAGAAAAGGCCCAGTACTTC.

The V and J genes are TRBV9 and TRBJ1-4; no firm D call. CDR3 length: 16 amino acids. Trimming stripped 5 bases from V and 7 bases from J, with 21 bases between. Germline CDR1 reads SGDLS; CDR2 reads YYNGEE. The CDR3 sequence is CASSAGSGEVGEKLFF. CDR3 coding DNA: TGTGCCAGCAGTGCGGGGAGTGGGGAAGTCGGTGAAAAACTGTTTTTT.

The CDR3 coding sequence is TGTGCCAGCAGCCAGTCTCAGTTTTCGCTTGAAGCTTTCTTT. Its translation is CASSQSQFSLEAFF. The J gene is TRBJ1-1, the V gene TRBV4-2; D unclear. Trimming stripped 3 bases from V and 7 bases from J, with 15 bases between. Germline V gives CDR1 LGHNA, CDR2 YNFKEQ. This CDR3 has 14 amino acids.

The chain carries TRBV29-1 and TRBJ1-2; D gene ambiguous. The V gene's germline CDR1 is SQVTM and CDR2 ANQGSEA. V was cut by 7 bases and J by 6 bases, with 18 bases left in between. The CDR3 sequence is 13 residues long. CDR3 in DNA: TGCAGCGCGCAGATTTTGGGGAGGCATGGCTACACCTTC. Its translation: CSAQILGRHGYTF. Supplemented by reference TRBV29-1 and TRBJ1-2, the full variable domain reads SAVISQKPSRDICQRGTSLTIQCQVDSQVTMMFWYRQQPGQSLTLIATANQGSEATYESGFVIDKFPISRPNLTFSTLTVSNMSPEDSSIYLCSAQILGRHGYTFGSGTRLTVV.

This clonotype has more than one count but fewer than ten. This rearrangement joins TRBV6-1 to TRBJ1-1; TRBD1 matches 7 bases. The V gene's germline CDR1 is MNHNS and CDR2 SASEGT. After removal of 6 bases from V and 0 bases from J, the junction contained 10 bases not matched to a gene. This CDR3 comprises 16 residues. The CDR3 protein is CASSRGKYVMNTEAFF. CDR3 sequence (DNA): TGTGCCAGCAGCAGGGGGAAGTATGTCATGAACACTGAAGCTTTCTTT.

The chain links TRBV29-1 to TRBJ1-4; weak D call: TRBD1 (5 bases). The V and J ends lost 7 bases and 3 bases respectively, with 12 bases between them. The CDR3 loop spans 13 amino acids. The V gene's germline CDR1 is SQVTM and CDR2 ANQGSEA. The CDR3 DNA reads as TGCAGCGGCTTGACAGCGTCTAATGAAAAACTGTTTTTT. Its protein product is CSGLTASNEKLFF.

This chain connects TRBV12-3 or TRBV12-4 to TRBJ2-5; D could derive from TRBD1 or TRBD2 (7 bases each). The J call may not be correct, given that the DNA end is closer to TRBJ2-1. This CDR3 has 15 residues. The CDR3 protein is CASSSQGGPSIEQFF. For the CDR3, the DNA is TGTGCCAGCAGTTCCCAGGGGGGGCCTTCTATTGAGCAGTTCTTC.

The sample holds a few counts of this clonotype. This chain joins TRBV6-1 and TRBJ2-1, with 11 bases aligning to TRBD2. This CDR3 is 17 amino acids long. Germline V gene sequence: CDR1 MNHNS, CDR2 SASEGT. V was clipped by 7 bases and J by 1 base; unmatched bases: 9. In DNA form, the CDR3 reads TGTGCCAGCATGGGTAGCGGGGGGGCCCTATCCTACAATGAGCAGTTCTTC. Encoded protein: CASMGSGGALSYNEQFF.

The V call is TRBV29-1, the J call TRBJ1-2, with no clear D. The CDR3 runs 14 residues. V shed 3 bases and J shed 6 bases, with 17 bases lying between them. The germline CDR1 and CDR2 sequences are SQVTM and ANQGSEA. The CDR3 loop reads CSVETLHEADGYTF. CDR3 nucleotide sequence: TGCAGCGTTGAGACCCTCCATGAGGCGGATGGCTACACCTTC.

This clonotype was counted between two and nine times. The chain links TRBV6-6 to TRBJ2-4; 11 positions match TRBD2. CDR1 MNHNY and CDR2 SVGAGI come from the germline V gene (reference sequence). V dropped 2 bases and J dropped 7; count of bases not matched to a gene: 13. This CDR3 is 18 amino acids long. The CDR3 here is CASSYVVSGRAKGNIQYF. CDR3 DNA sequence: TGTGCCAGCAGTTACGTTGTTAGCGGGAGGGCCAAGGGTAACATTCAGTACTTC.

The chain links TRBV4-3 to TRBJ2-5; 7 bases are a match to TRBD2. This CDR3 region has 15 residues. The J segment lost 2 bases and the V segment lost 3 bases, leaving 6 bases of the junction unmatched. Germline CDR1 and CDR2: LGHNA and YSLEER. In nucleotides, the CDR3 is TGCGCCAGCAGCCAGTCACTAGCGTCTCAAGAGACCCAGTACTTC. It yields the protein CASSQSLASQETQYF.

The V and J genes are TRBV12-3 or TRBV12-4 and TRBJ2-5; D perhaps matches TRBD2 (5 bases). The V and J ends lost 5 bases and 2 bases respectively, with 9 bases between them. The CDR3 is 13 amino acids. The CDR3 DNA reads TGTGCCAGCAGTGGACTGTGGCAAGAGACCCAGTACTTC. This encodes CASSGLWQETQYF.

The rearrangement links TRBV4-3 to TRBJ1-1, with D maybe TRBD1 (5 bases). The V end was cut by 0 bases, the J end by 5 bases, with 13 bases between. The CDR3 totals 15 residues. The germline V gene encodes CDR1 LGHNA and CDR2 YSLEER. This CDR3 reads CASSQDPGRATEAFF. CDR3 coding DNA: TGCGCCAGCAGCCAAGATCCGGGCAGGGCGACTGAAGCTTTCTTT.

The CDR3 nucleotides read TGTGCCAGCACCCGGACGGGCTCCTACGAGCAGTACTTC. It codes for CASTRTGSYEQYF. This chain links TRBV12-3 or TRBV12-4 with TRBJ2-7, with no clear D. The V end lost 7 bases, the J end lost 0 bases, and 10 bases lay between the germline ends. The CDR3 consists of 13 residues.

As DNA, the CDR3 is TGTGCCAGCAGCGGGGGGGCAGACGCTAATTCACCCCTCCACTTT. Residues: CASSGGADANSPLHF. The chain couples TRBV6-5 to TRBJ1-6; the D gene is possibly TRBD1 (6 bases). The CDR3 runs to 15 residues. Trimming shortened V by 6 bases and J by 6 bases, and 15 bases separated the two germline ends. CDR1 and CDR2 (germline): MNHEY, SVGAGI.

The chain combines TRBV3-1 with TRBJ2-7; the D gene is possibly TRBD1 (5 bases). Germline V gives CDR1 LGHDT, CDR2 YNNKEL (reference sequence). The length of the CDR3 is 15 residues. V was shortened by 2 bases and J by 0 bases, with 11 bases between the two germline ends. For the CDR3, the DNA is TGTGCCAGCAGCCAACAGGGATTATTCTCCTACGAGCAGTACTTC. It encodes CASSQQGLFSYEQYF.

The CDR3 is CASSYSRDRGPEAFF. The CDR3 DNA follows: TGTGCCAGCAGTTACTCGAGAGACAGGGGTCCCGAAGCTTTCTTT. The chain combines TRBV6-6 with TRBJ1-1; 8 nucleotides match TRBD1. Germline V lookup: CDR1 MNHNY, CDR2 SVGAGI (reference sequence). V lost 0 bases to trimming and J lost 8 bases; unmatched junction nucleotides: 8. The CDR3 has 15 residues.

This chain uses TRBV5-1 with TRBJ2-5, with D possibly TRBD2 on 7 matching bases. The closer fit of TRBJ2-1 to the DNA end suggests the J call may be wrong. This CDR3 is built from 14 residues. CDR1 is SGHRS and CDR2 is YFSETQ in the germline V gene. CDR3 coding DNA: TGCGCCAGCCAACTCGGGGGGCCCGGGCTGGAGCAGTTCTTC. It specifies CASQLGGPGLEQFF.

This clonotype was picked up a small number of times. The V call is TRBV11-2, the J call TRBJ2-1; 8 bases agree with TRBD2. This CDR3 contains 13 residues. The germline V gene has CDR1 SGHAT and CDR2 FQNNGV. V shed 10 bases and J 4 bases; nucleotides not matched to a gene: 6. The CDR3 DNA reads TGTGCCACCTTAGCGGGGAATTACAATGAGCAGTTCTTC. It encodes CATLAGNYNEQFF.

V is TRBV5-1 and J is TRBJ2-5; TRBD1 aligns across 9 bases. Germline CDR1 and CDR2: SGHRS and YFSETQ. Losses at the gene ends were 6 bases for V and 4 bases for J; bases not matched to a gene: 13. The CDR3 loop spans 16 amino acids. The CDR3 DNA is TGCGCCAGCATGCTACAGGGGACAGGGACTCGAGAGACCCAGTACTTC. Translation gives CASMLQGTGTRETQYF.

The chain couples TRBV20-1 to TRBJ2-5; the match to TRBD1 covers 8 bases. Germline V gene data show CDR1 as DFQATT and CDR2 as SNEGSKA (reference sequence). The CDR3 contains 13 residues. Germline trimming cut 5 bases from V and 5 bases from J; bases unmatched to any gene: 7. The CDR3 region is CSAAPGGRETQYF. Written as DNA, the CDR3 is TGCAGTGCTGCCCCAGGGGGCCGGGAGACCCAGTACTTC.

This chain uses TRBV6-5 with TRBJ2-3, with 12 bases aligning to TRBD2. V gave up 10 bases and J gave up 7 bases; unmatched junction bases: 3. The germline CDR1 and CDR2 sequences are MNHEY and SVGAGI. The CDR3 runs 12 residues. CDR3 sequence: CATRTSGNTQYF. CDR3 sequence (DNA): TGTGCCACCCGGACTAGCGGGAATACGCAGTATTTT.